These 28 T cell receptor beta chains originate from one sample sequenced in a study of control samples from healthy donors and cancer patients. Some clones are missing from TCRdb's copy, which holds only in-frame ones; the method was immunoSEQ multiplex PCR. The sample shows 150,000 to 200,000 clones, roughly 88% of them seen only once. The sample comprised blood. The receptors come from a young man in good health.

J is TRBJ2-2 and V is TRBV20-1, with 11 bases fitting TRBD2. The V gene's germline CDR1 is DFQATT and CDR2 SNEGSKA (reference sequence). This CDR3 has 16 amino acids. V trimming: 3 bases; J trimming: 4 bases; junction bases outside the gene matches: 7. In nucleotides, the CDR3 is TGCAGTGCTAGTAAAGGCCTAGCGGGGGGCACCGGGGAGCTGTTTTTT. It yields the protein CSASKGLAGGTGELFF.

This clone was counted only a few times. The chain has TRBV5-4 and TRBJ2-1; D is undetermined. Trimming shortened V by 10 bases and J by 2 bases, and 10 bases separated the two germline ends. Germline CDR1 SGHNT, CDR2 YYREEE (reference sequence). This CDR3 has 12 residues. The CDR3, as DNA: TGTGCCGTACCTCTCGCCTACAATGAGCAGTTCTTC. Amino acid sequence: CAVPLAYNEQFF.

This sequence joins TRBV9 and TRBJ2-5; 9 positions agree with TRBD1. This CDR3 is built from 14 residues. With 3 bases clipped from V and 0 bases from J, the junction kept 0 bases outside the gene matches. Germline V gene lookup returns CDR1 SGDLS and CDR2 YYNGEE. The DNA for the CDR3 is TGTGCCAGCAGCGGACAGGGGGACCAAGAGACCCAGTACTTC. It yields the protein CASSGQGDQETQYF. Full variable domain (rest looked up from reference TRBV9 and TRBJ2-5): DSGVTQTPKHLITATGQRVTLRCSPRSGDLSVYWYQQSLDQGLQFLIQYYNGEERAKGNILERFSAQQFPDLHSELNLSSLELGDSALYFCASSGQGDQETQYFGPGTRLLVL.

The V call is TRBV19, the J call TRBJ1-2; D uncertain. The germline CDR1 and CDR2 sequences are LNHDA and SQIVND (reference sequence). The V end lost 7 bases, the J end lost 8 bases, and 23 bases lay between the germline ends. This CDR3 comprises 15 residues. The CDR3 here is CASTMSIRGAYGYTF. The CDR3 nucleotides are TGTGCCAGTACTATGTCAATTCGGGGAGCGTACGGCTACACCTTC.

The J gene is TRBJ1-3, the V gene TRBV9; D is unclear. The CDR3 consists of 17 residues. V shed 0 bases and J shed 4 bases, with 17 bases lying between them. Germline CDR1 reads SGDLS; CDR2 reads YYNGEE. The CDR3 region is CASSVGGSERSGNTIYF. The CDR3 region has the DNA TGTGCCAGCAGCGTAGGGGGAAGCGAGCGAAGCGGAAACACCATATATTTT.

As for this clone: Germline and junction disagree at one end, which may indicate a read error. The rearrangement joins TRBV7-7 to TRBJ2-5, with D possibly called TRBD1 or TRBD2 (5 bases each). The CDR3 consists of 15 residues. CDR1 SSHAT and CDR2 FNYEAQ come from the germline V gene (reference sequence). The CDR3 DNA reads as TGTGCTAGCAGCTTATTGGGGGATGGCCAAGAGACCCAGTACTTC. This gives the protein CASSLLGDGQETQYF.

The gene calls are TRBV7-3 and TRBJ2-7, with D possibly being TRBD2 (5 bases). CDR1 is SGHTA, CDR2 FQGTGA, per germline. The length of the CDR3 is 15 residues. V gave up 5 bases and J gave up 5 bases, with 19 bases separating them. The CDR3 region has the DNA TGTGCCAGCAGCCCTACGGGGAGCCCTCTGGACGAGCAGTACTTC. Amino acid sequence: CASSPTGSPLDEQYF.

The chain has TRBV4-1 and TRBJ1-1; D is ambiguous. CDR3 length equals 14 residues. CDR1 is MGHRA and CDR2 is YSYEKL in the germline V gene. V lost 4 bases and J lost 1, with 10 bases in between. CDR3: CASSLRPQNTEAFF. The CDR3 DNA is TGCGCCAGCAGCCTAAGACCACAGAACACTGAAGCTTTCTTT.

V usage is TRBV19 and J usage is TRBJ2-7; a possible D gene is TRBD1 (6 bases). V lost 5 bases to trimming and J lost 2 bases, with 16 bases between them. This CDR3 has 15 residues. Germline CDR1 LNHDA, CDR2 SQIVND (reference sequence). DNA for the CDR3: TGTGCCAGTAGTTCAGTATCGACAGGTGCCTACGAGCAGTACTTC. Protein sequence: CASSSVSTGAYEQYF. Supplemented by reference TRBV19 and TRBJ2-7, the full variable domain reads DGGITQSPKYLFRKEGQNVTLSCEQNLNHDAMYWYRQDPGQGLRLIYYSQIVNDFQKGDIAEGYSVSREKKESFPLTVTSAQKNPTAFYLCASSSVSTGAYEQYFGPGTRLTVT.

The chain links TRBV27 to TRBJ2-5, with 9 bases matching TRBD1. CDR3 length equals 13 residues. The J segment lost 4 bases and the V segment lost 11 bases, leaving 8 bases of the junction unmatched. Germline V lookup: CDR1 MNHEY, CDR2 SMNVEV (reference sequence). CDR3 residues: CAAGQGRGETQYF. CDR3 nucleotides: TGTGCCGCAGGACAGGGGAGAGGAGAGACCCAGTACTTC.

The V gene is TRBV19, the J gene TRBJ1-3; a possible D gene is TRBD1 (6 bases). The CDR3 consists of 17 residues. V was shortened by 4 bases and J by 0 bases, with 16 bases between the two germline ends. The V gene's germline CDR1 is LNHDA and CDR2 SQIVND (reference sequence). DNA of the CDR3: TGTGCCAGTAGTAGCCACCGAACAGGGCGCTCTGGAAACACCATATATTTT. This translates into CASSSHRTGRSGNTIYF.

The rearrangement uses TRBV6-5 and TRBJ2-7, with D hard to call. The CDR3 runs to 15 residues. Trimming pared 3 bases from V and 1 base from J, leaving 13 bases between. Germline assignment: CDR1 MNHEY and CDR2 SVGAGI. This chain's CDR3 is CASSYQDPPSYEQYF. The CDR3 DNA is TGTGCCAGCAGTTATCAGGACCCTCCGTCCTACGAGCAGTACTTC.

This clone has only one observation. The gene calls are TRBV4-3 and TRBJ2-6, with 12 bases identical to TRBD1. Per the germline V gene, CDR1 is LGHNA and CDR2 is YSLEER. V lost 3 bases and J lost 4; bases outside the gene matches: 7. The CDR3 is 18 amino acids. The CDR3 loop is CASSHSGTGGPGANVLTF. As DNA, the CDR3 is TGCGCCAGCAGCCATTCCGGGACAGGGGGCCCAGGGGCCAACGTCCTGACTTTC.

This chain joins TRBV9 and TRBJ1-2; D gene ambiguous. CDR1 SGDLS and CDR2 YYNGEE come from the germline V gene. The CDR3 is made up of 16 amino acids. V was shortened by 0 bases and J by 7 bases, with 19 bases between the two germline ends. CDR3 residues: CASSVATTDPMGGYTF. CDR3 sequence (DNA): TGTGCCAGCAGCGTAGCTACGACCGACCCTATGGGTGGCTACACCTTC.

This clone was observed once. V usage is TRBV6-5 and J usage is TRBJ1-1; D call uncertain. Trimming removed 2 bases from V and 4 bases from J, with 8 bases in between. CDR1 and CDR2 from the germline V gene are MNHEY and SVGAGI. The CDR3 runs 13 residues. CDR3: CASSYRGRTEAFF. The CDR3 region has the DNA TGTGCCAGCAGTTACCGCGGGCGCACTGAAGCTTTCTTT.

The rearrangement joins TRBV6-5 to TRBJ1-1, with 8 bases identical to TRBD1. Germline V CDR1 and CDR2: MNHEY, SVGAGI. Trimming removed 5 bases from V and 1 base from J; junction bases left unmatched: 6. The CDR3 runs 15 residues. As DNA, the CDR3 is TGTGCCAGCAGTCCGACGACAGGGGAGAACACTGAAGCTTTCTTT. This codes for CASSPTTGENTEAFF.

The rearrangement uses TRBV28 and TRBJ1-1; unclear D gene. From germline, CDR1 is MDHEN and CDR2 SYDVKM. The CDR3 has 13 residues. The V end was cut by 5 bases, the J end by 11 bases, with 18 bases between. This CDR3 is CASSPPLKTRAFF. The CDR3 DNA reads as TGTGCCAGCAGTCCCCCCTTAAAGACGAGGGCTTTCTTT.

This clone occurred once. This chain links TRBV30 with TRBJ1-4; D is uncertain. The CDR3 extends over 15 amino acids. Per the germline V gene, CDR1 is GTSNPN and CDR2 is SVGIG (reference sequence). Trimming shortened V by 0 bases and J by 8 bases, and 16 bases separated the two germline ends. CDR3 DNA: TGTGCCTGGAGTGTCTGGTCCGGGGAAGGAGAAAAACTGTTTTTT. This encodes CAWSVWSGEGEKLFF.

This clone has a single count. The CDR3 DNA sequence: TGTGCCGCCGGGACAGTCTCTGGAAACACCATATATTTT. This codes for CAAGTVSGNTIYF. The J gene is TRBJ1-3, the V gene TRBV30; 7 bases match TRBD1. Germline CDR1 reads GTSNPN; CDR2 reads SVGIG (reference sequence). With 8 bases clipped from V and 0 bases from J, the junction kept 4 bases outside the gene matches. CDR3 size: 13 residues.

The chain carries TRBV4-1 and TRBJ1-1, with D maybe TRBD1 (6 bases). Per the germline V gene, CDR1 is MGHRA and CDR2 is YSYEKL. The germline V and J ends were trimmed by 1 base and 5 bases, with 14 bases remaining between them. This CDR3 comprises 15 residues. DNA of the CDR3: TGCGCCAGCAGCCAAGGGCGCGGAGGGGGAACTGAAGCTTTCTTT. Amino acids: CASSQGRGGGTEAFF.

This chain links TRBV4-2 with TRBJ1-5, with D perhaps matching TRBD1 (6 bases). V lost 0 bases and J lost 9, with 12 bases in between. This CDR3 has 14 residues. Per germline, CDR1 LGHNA and CDR2 YNFKEQ. Written as DNA, the CDR3 is TGTGCCAGCAGCCAAGAAAGGCAAGGGGGGCCCCAGCATTTT. Its translation: CASSQERQGGPQHF.

This clone was counted once. The genes are TRBV7-6 and TRBJ2-7; a possible D gene is TRBD2 (6 bases). The CDR3 contains 13 residues. Germline CDR1 reads SGHVS; CDR2 reads FNYEAQ. V was shortened by 0 bases and J by 3 bases, with 6 bases between the two germline ends. The CDR3 DNA follows: TGTGCCAGCAGCTTAGCGCGGGGCTACGAGCAGTACTTC. Amino acids: CASSLARGYEQYF.

V is TRBV18 and J is TRBJ2-3; D might be TRBD2 (6 bases). Germline V gene sequence: CDR1 KGHSH, CDR2 LQKENI. The length of the CDR3 is 17 residues. V was clipped by 3 bases and J by 0 bases, with 16 bases between them. The CDR3 DNA reads TGTGCCAGCTCACCTACCGTTAGCGGAGCCAGCACAGATACGCAGTATTTT. It translates to CASSPTVSGASTDTQYF.

J is TRBJ1-2 and V is TRBV28; 8 bases map to TRBD1. CDR3 size: 14 residues. V gave up 6 bases and J gave up 2 bases; unmatched junction bases: 5. Germline CDR1 reads MDHEN; CDR2 reads SYDVKM. CDR3 in amino acids: CASRLGQANYGYTF. CDR3 DNA: TGTGCCAGCAGGCTGGGACAGGCCAACTATGGCTACACCTTC.

J is TRBJ2-3 and V is TRBV19, with a weak D call TRBD2 (6 bases). Germline V CDR1 and CDR2: LNHDA, SQIVND (reference sequence). CDR3 length: 13 amino acids. V lost 4 bases, J lost 4 bases, and 9 bases lay in between. This chain's CDR3 is CASSTGLPDTQYF. The CDR3 coding sequence is TGTGCCAGTAGTACGGGACTTCCAGATACGCAGTATTTT.

The chain is built from TRBV7-2 and TRBJ2-7; D is possibly TRBD1 (5 bases). CDR1 SGHTA and CDR2 FQGNSA come from the germline V gene. This CDR3 is built from 13 residues. V lost 4 bases and J lost 3, with 10 bases in between. The DNA for the CDR3 is TGTGCCAGCAGCTCGACAGCCAACTACGAGCAGTACTTC. Amino acid sequence: CASSSTANYEQYF.

The chain combines TRBV11-3 with TRBJ2-3; tentative D call: TRBD2 (5 bases). Germline lookup yields CDR1 SGHNT and CDR2 YENEEA. V was pared by 2 bases and J by 0 bases, with 6 bases between. The CDR3 spans 14 residues. The CDR3 loop is CASSLTGSTDTQYF. DNA for the CDR3: TGTGCCAGCAGCTTAACGGGGAGCACAGATACGCAGTATTTT.

The J gene is TRBJ2-3, the V gene TRBV5-4; D perhaps matches TRBD2 (5 bases). V lost 4 bases to trimming and J lost 3 bases, with 15 bases between them. CDR1 and CDR2 (germline): SGHNT, YYREEE (reference sequence). The CDR3 is made up of 15 amino acids. The CDR3 DNA follows: TGTGCCAGCAGCGGCGGGCGTCAGCGGACAGATACGCAGTATTTT. This translates into CASSGGRQRTDTQYF.